One and the same sample provided the 18 T cell receptor beta chains below, sequenced in a study of cytomegalovirus exposure and HLA in healthy donors. Only in-frame clones appear in the TCRdb table, and some are missing; sequencing was by immunoSEQ multiplex PCR. In the table there are roughly 220,000 clones, roughly 84% of which are singletons. The sequencing input was PBMCs. The receptors were sampled from a woman under 40 in good health and CMV-seropositive.

The CDR3 loop is CASSRPSDTEAFF. The CDR3 DNA follows: TGCGCCAGCAGCCGGCCTTCAGACACTGAAGCTTTCTTT. The chain combines TRBV4-1 with TRBJ1-1; no firm D call. Germline CDR1 MGHRA, CDR2 YSYEKL. The CDR3 has 13 amino acids. Trimming cost V 4 bases and J 3 bases, with 9 bases left between them.

The rearrangement links TRBV5-4 to TRBJ1-3; possibly TRBD1 for D (5 bases). Germline V gene lookup returns CDR1 SGHNT and CDR2 YYREEE (reference sequence). V was cut by 4 bases and J by 3 bases, with 11 bases left in between. The CDR3 spans 14 residues. The CDR3 here is CASSLGAGGNTIYF. As DNA, the CDR3 is TGTGCCAGCAGCCTAGGGGCAGGTGGAAACACCATATATTTT.

This chain joins TRBV25-1 and TRBJ1-1; D unclear. The ends were cut back, 2 bases at V and 4 bases at J, with 14 bases in the middle. This CDR3 has 15 residues. The germline gives CDR1 MGHDK, CDR2 SYGVNS. Here the CDR3 DNA reads TGTGCCAGCAGTGAACTCCCTTCGGATTTCACTGAAGCTTTCTTT. Translating gives CASSELPSDFTEAFF.

The chain carries TRBV11-3 and TRBJ1-5; 11 nucleotides match TRBD1. The CDR3 runs to 15 residues. Trimming took 5 bases from V and 3 from J; bases not matched to a gene: 3. The germline CDR1 and CDR2 sequences are SGHNT and YENEEA. CDR3 region: CASSQGQGDNQPQHF. CDR3 DNA sequence: TGTGCCAGCAGCCAGGGACAGGGGGACAATCAGCCCCAGCATTTT.

The gene calls are TRBV28 and TRBJ2-3; D may be TRBD1 or TRBD2 (6 bases each). This CDR3 has 16 residues. V lost 4 bases to trimming and J lost 0 bases, with 14 bases between them. Germline-derived CDR1 and CDR2 are MDHEN and SYDVKM. The CDR3 nucleotides read TGTGCCAGCAGTTGGGGGGACATCGAAAGCACAGATACGCAGTATTTT. Amino acid sequence: CASSWGDIESTDTQYF.

The chain carries TRBV9 and TRBJ2-3; D is ambiguous. Between the trimmed V and J ends, which lost 5 bases and 6 bases, there was a span of 1 base. The CDR3 extends over 9 amino acids. Germline CDR1 reads SGDLS; CDR2 reads YYNGEE. The CDR3 spells CASRDTQYF. CDR3 nucleotide sequence: TGTGCCAGCAGGGATACGCAGTATTTT.

This chain joins TRBV30 and TRBJ2-5; TRBD2 aligns across 12 bases. Trimming at V came to 8 bases and at J to 9 bases, leaving 10 bases not matched to a gene. The CDR3 is made up of 13 amino acids. CDR1 and CDR2 from the germline V gene are GTSNPN and SVGIG (reference sequence). The CDR3 sequence is CASLRLAGVAQYF. The CDR3 nucleotides are TGTGCCAGCCTAAGACTAGCGGGAGTGGCCCAGTACTTC.

V gene TRBV6-1 combines with J gene TRBJ1-2, with D perhaps matching TRBD1 (6 bases). The ends were cut back, 2 bases at V and 13 bases at J, with 20 bases in the middle. Germline CDR1 and CDR2: MNHNS and SASEGT. CDR3 length: 14 residues. The CDR3 loop is CASSERGARGLPTF. DNA for the CDR3: TGTGCCAGCAGTGAACGGGGGGCCAGGGGTTTACCCACCTTC.

The V call is TRBV27, the J call TRBJ1-2; 10 bases are a match to TRBD1. This CDR3 is built from 13 residues. Trimming removed 6 bases from V and 6 bases from J; junction bases left unmatched: 4. Germline loops: CDR1 MNHEY, CDR2 SMNVEV (reference sequence). DNA for the CDR3: TGTGCCAGCAGAGACAGGGGGCCAGATGGCTACACCTTC. Translation: CASRDRGPDGYTF.

This clone was counted once. The V gene is TRBV11-1, the J gene TRBJ2-1; 8 nucleotides match TRBD2. Trimming removed 8 bases from V and 9 bases from J; junction bases left unmatched: 3. This CDR3 is 11 amino acids long. From germline, CDR1 is SGHAT and CDR2 FQDESV (reference sequence). The CDR3 bases are TGTGCCAGCCGGGGGGGCTCTGAGCAGTTCTTC. It encodes CASRGGSEQFF.

This chain links TRBV28 with TRBJ2-3, with D possibly matching TRBD2 (5 bases). This CDR3 region has 14 residues. The V end lost 4 bases, the J end lost 4 bases, and 12 bases lay between the germline ends. CDR1 and CDR2 from the germline V gene are MDHEN and SYDVKM. Written as DNA, the CDR3 is TGTGCCAGCAGTTCACTAGGGTTGGCAGATACGCAGTATTTT. As protein: CASSSLGLADTQYF.

The J gene is TRBJ2-7, the V gene TRBV10-1; a possible D gene is TRBD2 (5 bases). This CDR3 contains 13 residues. The V gene lost 6 bases and the J gene lost 1 base, with 10 bases spanning the gap. Germline loops: CDR1 WNHNN, CDR2 SYGVQD (reference sequence). In DNA, the CDR3 is TGCGCCAGCAGCTCACCGGGGTCCTACGAGCAGTACTTC. Translated, it gives CASSSPGSYEQYF.

This clone was seen just once. The chain has TRBV27 and TRBJ1-2; the match to TRBD1 covers 7 bases. There are 13 residues in the CDR3. Trimming cost V 3 bases and J 4 bases; bases outside gene matches: 2. CDR1 and CDR2 from the germline V gene are MNHEY and SMNVEV (reference sequence). The CDR3 nucleotides are TGTGCCAGCAGTTTGACAGGGAGCTATGGCTACACCTTC. This sequence encodes CASSLTGSYGYTF.

This clone was recorded only once. The rearrangement uses TRBV25-1 and TRBJ2-1, with TRBD2 as a possible D gene (5 bases). The CDR3 extends over 16 amino acids. Germline assignment: CDR1 MGHDK and CDR2 SYGVNS. V lost 8 bases, J lost 6 bases, and 23 bases lay in between. DNA of the CDR3: TGTGCCAGCGCCTTTGTGCGCCAGGCCGGGGTCAATGAGCAGTTCTTC. It translates to CASAFVRQAGVNEQFF.

The V and J genes are TRBV5-1 and TRBJ2-3; 11 bases are a match to TRBD1. CDR1 is SGHRS and CDR2 is YFSETQ in the germline V gene. The CDR3 runs 15 residues. The trim removed 4 bases at V and 4 bases at J, leaving 5 bases unmatched. This chain's CDR3 is CASSLDRGHADTQYF. The CDR3 coding sequence is TGCGCCAGCAGCCTGGACAGGGGGCACGCAGATACGCAGTATTTT. The full variable domain, rest sourced from reference TRBV5-1 and TRBJ2-3, is KAGVTQTPRYLIKTRGQQVTLSCSPISGHRSVSWYQQTPGQGLQFLFEYFSETQRNKGNFPGRFSGRQFSNSRSEMNVSTLELGDSALYLCASSLDRGHADTQYFGPGTRLTVL.

The chain combines TRBV27 with TRBJ2-7; TRBD2 matches 9 bases. Germline V lookup: CDR1 MNHEY, CDR2 SMNVEV (reference sequence). The ends lost 6 bases at V and 0 bases at J; junction bases unmatched: 6. This CDR3 spans 15 amino acids. Here the CDR3 reads CASSRRGGASYEQYF. DNA for the CDR3: TGTGCCAGCAGCCGACGCGGGGGGGCCTCCTACGAGCAGTACTTC.

The gene calls are TRBV7-2 and TRBJ1-5; D not resolved. Deletions cut 3 bases from V and 4 bases from J, with 7 bases between. Germline V gene sequence: CDR1 SGHTA, CDR2 FQGNSA. CDR3 length equals 13 residues. Written as DNA, the CDR3 is TGTGCCAGCAGCTTTGAGGCTAATCAGCCCCAGCATTTT. Protein sequence: CASSFEANQPQHF.

The chain combines TRBV6-5 with TRBJ1-1, with D unclear. Germline-derived CDR1 and CDR2 are MNHEY and SVGAGI. V lost 2 bases to trimming and J lost 3 bases, with 7 bases between them. This CDR3 has 13 residues. The CDR3 region has the DNA TGTGCCAGCAGTTACGAGGAGTACACTGAAGCTTTCTTT. This translates into CASSYEEYTEAFF.